The rows below give T cell receptor beta chains drawn from one sample of a study of read filtering for tumor transcriptome and immune sequencing. TCRdb re-derived calls from the reads in MiXCR, one entry per CDR3 protein. The table lists around 44,000 distinct CDR3 sequences, 13% of them singletons, with 30% in the top ten. The sample consisted of a population of CD138-negative cells sorted from bone marrow. Receptors were obtained from a donor over 35 with multiple myeloma. The CDR3 runs from the conserved cysteine through the conserved F or W. The D gene is left open where the match is weak. Clone size is given for some rows only: seen once, a few or many times, or a class if the clone is expanded.

v_call: TRBV11-2; j_call: TRBJ2-3; d_call: -; clone_size: few; cdr3_nt: TGTGCCAGCAGCTTAAATCCGGCAGATGATACGCAGTATTTT; cdr3_aa: CASSLNPADDTQYF
v_call: TRBV30; j_call: TRBJ2-7; d_call: -; clone_size: many; cdr3_nt: TGTGCCTGGAGTGGGAGCTACGAGCAGTACTTC; cdr3_aa: CAWSGSYEQYF
v_call: TRBV20-1; j_call: TRBJ2-2; d_call: TRBD1; clone_size: many; cdr3_nt: TGCAGCGGACGACAGGGGAAGACCGGGGAGCTGTTTTTT; cdr3_aa: CSGRQGKTGELFF
v_call: TRBV14; j_call: TRBJ2-4; d_call: -; clone_size: many; cdr3_nt: TGTGCCAGCAGCCCAGGGGTACTAGCCAAAAACATTCAGTACTTC; cdr3_aa: CASSPGVLAKNIQYF
v_call: TRBV12-3/TRBV12-4; j_call: TRBJ2-2; d_call: -; clone_size: many; cdr3_nt: TGTGCCAGCCTTGATGAGGGCAGCGGGGAGCTGTTTTTT; cdr3_aa: CASLDEGSGELFF
v_call: TRBV6-5; j_call: TRBJ2-5; d_call: TRBD1; clone_size: -; cdr3_nt: TGTGCCAGCAGGTATTCCGGGACAGGACGCCAAGAGACCCAGTACTTC; cdr3_aa: CASRYSGTGRQETQYF
v_call: TRBV7-2; j_call: TRBJ2-2; d_call: TRBD2; clone_size: many; cdr3_nt: TGTGCCAGCAGTTTAGTAGCGGGAGGGCAAACCGGGGAGCTGTTTTTT; cdr3_aa: CASSLVAGGQTGELFF
v_call: TRBV29-1; j_call: TRBJ1-1; d_call: -; clone_size: -; cdr3_nt: TGCAGCGTTTTAGTTTATTTGAACACTGAAGCTTCCTTT; cdr3_aa: CSVLVYLNTEASF
v_call: TRBV12-3/TRBV12-4; j_call: TRBJ2-3; d_call: -; clone_size: many; cdr3_nt: TGTGCCAGCAGTCCCCGGGGTGTAGGTACAGATACGCAGTATTTT; cdr3_aa: CASSPRGVGTDTQYF
v_call: TRBV5-1; j_call: TRBJ2-3; d_call: TRBD1; clone_size: -; cdr3_nt: TGCGCCAGCAGGAGGACAGGGCGCACAGATACGCAGTATTTT; cdr3_aa: CASRRTGRTDTQYF
v_call: TRBV18; j_call: TRBJ2-3; d_call: -; clone_size: many; cdr3_nt: TGTGCCAGCTCCAACCACGGAGGGAGCACAGATACGCAGTATTTT; cdr3_aa: CASSNHGGSTDTQYF
v_call: TRBV4-1; j_call: TRBJ1-5; d_call: -; clone_size: many; cdr3_nt: TGCGCCAGCAGCCAAGTTATGAGACAGGTCAACCAGCCCCAGCATTTT; cdr3_aa: CASSQVMRQVNQPQHF
v_call: TRBV30; j_call: TRBJ2-2; d_call: -; clone_size: many; cdr3_nt: TGTGCCTGGAGATCGCAGGGCTACACCGGGGAGCTGTTTTTT; cdr3_aa: CAWRSQGYTGELFF
v_call: TRBV12-3/TRBV12-4; j_call: TRBJ1-1; d_call: TRBD1; clone_size: once; cdr3_nt: TGTGCCAGCAGTAACCGACAGGGGATCACTGAAGCTTTCTTT; cdr3_aa: CASSNRQGITEAFF
v_call: TRBV20-1; j_call: TRBJ2-4; d_call: -; clone_size: many; cdr3_nt: TGCAGTGTCGCGGGTCTAGCCAAAAACATTCAGTACTTC; cdr3_aa: CSVAGLAKNIQYF
v_call: TRBV19; j_call: TRBJ2-2; d_call: TRBD1; clone_size: many; cdr3_nt: TGTGCCAGTAGAGGCCCGACAGGGTTTGGGAACACCGGGGAGCTGTTTTTT; cdr3_aa: CASRGPTGFGNTGELFF
v_call: TRBV12-3/TRBV12-4; j_call: TRBJ2-1; d_call: TRBD2; clone_size: -; cdr3_nt: TGTGCCAGCAGCCCCGGGGGCGGGAGGCTCTACAATGAGCAGTTCTTC; cdr3_aa: CASSPGGGRLYNEQFF
v_call: TRBV5-1; j_call: TRBJ2-7; d_call: TRBD2; clone_size: many; cdr3_nt: TGCGCCAGCAGCTTTTATTCGGGGGGTGAGACCTACGAGCAGTACTTC; cdr3_aa: CASSFYSGGETYEQYF
v_call: TRBV4-1; j_call: TRBJ2-1; d_call: TRBD2; clone_size: -; cdr3_nt: TGCGCCAGCAGCCGAGGACTAGCGGTTACCAATGAGCAGTTCTTC; cdr3_aa: CASSRGLAVTNEQFF
v_call: TRBV4-1; j_call: TRBJ1-6; d_call: -; clone_size: many; cdr3_nt: TGCGCCAGCAGCCAAGGAAGGGGGTGGGGGAAGTCACCCCTCCACTTT; cdr3_aa: CASSQGRGWGKSPLHF
v_call: TRBV5-1; j_call: TRBJ2-1; d_call: -; clone_size: many; cdr3_nt: TGCGCCAGCAGCTTGAGAGCGAGGAGCTCCTACAATGAGCAGTTCTTC; cdr3_aa: CASSLRARSSYNEQFF
v_call: TRBV6-2/TRBV6-3; j_call: TRBJ1-2; d_call: -; clone_size: many; cdr3_nt: TGTGCCAGCACCACAAGCGGGGCCGGCTATGGCTACACCTTC; cdr3_aa: CASTTSGAGYGYTF